This entry lists 24 T cell receptor beta chains sequenced from one sample in a study of T cell repertoires in cytomegalovirus infection. No cognate antigen is known for these TCRs. MiXCR, applied by TCRdb to the reads, yields one record per CDR3 protein. The sample includes about a million distinct CDR3 sequences, roughly 31% seen only once; the top ten take about an eighth. This specimen consisted of cultured CD8+ T cells from PBMCs, obtained from culture after CMV antigen stimulation. The receptors were sampled from a human donor in good health (CMV status not recorded). Some clones in this sample may be carry-over from other donors' samples.

The gene calls are TRBV14 and TRBJ2-1; 9 bases map to TRBD1. The germline gives CDR1 SGHDN, CDR2 FVKESK. Germline trimming cut 1 base from V and 9 bases from J; bases unmatched to any gene: 13. The CDR3 sequence is 17 residues long. CDR3 DNA: TGTGCCAGCAGCCAAGCTAGCATCCGGGACAGGGCCCGTGAGCAGTTCTTC. Its translation: CASSQASIRDRAREQFF.

V and J are TRBV11-2 and TRBJ2-5; TRBD2 aligns across 9 bases. The V and J ends lost 1 base and 5 bases, in that order; junction bases with no gene match: 5. Germline V gives CDR1 SGHAT, CDR2 FQNNGV. This CDR3 comprises 15 residues. The CDR3 region has the DNA TGTGCCAGCAGCTTAGGGACTAGCGTTTGGGAGACCCAGTACTTC. Translating it yields CASSLGTSVWETQYF.

This clonotype was recorded a few times. The genes are TRBV5-1 and TRBJ2-1; D unclear. V was shortened by 0 bases and J by 1 base, with 8 bases between the two germline ends. This CDR3 has 15 residues. Germline assignment: CDR1 SGHRS and CDR2 YFSETQ. The CDR3 spells CASSLGSLSYNEQFF. The DNA of the CDR3 is TGCGCCAGCAGCTTGGGAAGTCTTTCCTACAATGAGCAGTTCTTC.

This clonotype turned up a few times. V and J are TRBV19 and TRBJ2-3, with D possibly matching TRBD1 (6 bases). With 3 bases removed from V and 0 bases from J, the gap between germline ends came to 10 bases. This CDR3 spans 15 amino acids. CDR1 LNHDA and CDR2 SQIVND come from the germline V gene (reference sequence). The CDR3 loop reads CASSMLGGSTDTQYF. The CDR3 DNA follows: TGTGCCAGTAGTATGTTAGGGGGTAGCACAGATACGCAGTATTTT. Variable domain in full (rest from reference TRBV19 and TRBJ2-3): DGGITQSPKYLFRKEGQNVTLSCEQNLNHDAMYWYRQDPGQGLRLIYYSQIVNDFQKGDIAEGYSVSREKKESFPLTVTSAQKNPTAFYLCASSMLGGSTDTQYFGPGTRLTVL.

This clonotype was detected only a few times. The chain recombines TRBV7-6 with TRBJ1-1; D is undetermined. V lost 5 bases, J lost 7 bases, and 11 bases lay in between. CDR3 length equals 12 residues. Germline V gives CDR1 SGHVS, CDR2 FNYEAQ. The CDR3 region has the DNA TGTGCCAGCAGCCCCCGTCCGGATGAAGCTTTCTTT. This translates into CASSPRPDEAFF. The whole variable domain, remainder taken from reference TRBV7-6 and TRBJ1-1, is GAGVSQSPRYKVTKRGQDVALRCDPISGHVSLYWYRQALGQGPEFLTYFNYEAQQDKSGLPNDRFSAERPEGSISTLTIQRTEQRDSAMYRCASSPRPDEAFFGQGTRLTVV.

V usage is TRBV5-6 and J usage is TRBJ2-7; TRBD1 might be the D (5 bases). The CDR3 extends over 13 amino acids. The germline V gene encodes CDR1 SGHDT and CDR2 YYEEEE. V lost 5 bases to trimming and J lost 2 bases, with 11 bases between them. CDR3 residues: CASRGDSPYEQYV. The CDR3, as DNA: TGTGCCAGCAGAGGAGACAGCCCCTACGAGCAGTACGTC.

This clonotype was counted a few times. The chain has TRBV7-6 and TRBJ2-1, with 8 bases lining up with TRBD2. This CDR3 region has 15 residues. Germline CDR1 is SGHVS and CDR2 is FNYEAQ. The J segment lost 7 bases and the V segment lost 7 bases, leaving 12 bases of the junction unmatched. The CDR3 region is CASNLNGGAVNEQFF. DNA of the CDR3: TGTGCCAGCAATCTAAACGGGGGGGCCGTGAATGAGCAGTTCTTC.

This clonotype occurred many times. The gene calls are TRBV6-1 and TRBJ2-1; D not resolved. Germline-derived CDR1 and CDR2 are MNHNS and SASEGT. The CDR3 runs 15 residues. V was cut by 0 bases and J by 8 bases, with 14 bases left in between. CDR3 DNA sequence: TGTGCCAGCAGTGAAGCCCCGACTGCTGGCCATGAGCAGTTCTTC. Its translation is CASSEAPTAGHEQFF.

V gene TRBV27 combines with J gene TRBJ1-2; 7 nucleotides agree with TRBD1. The V gene's germline CDR1 is MNHEY and CDR2 SMNVEV (reference sequence). This CDR3 has 13 residues. V shed 6 bases and J 8 bases; nucleotides not matched to a gene: 9. The CDR3 nucleotides are TGTGCCAGCAGCCAGGGGGGGGACCCGGGCTACACCTTC. It yields the protein CASSQGGDPGYTF.

This clonotype appeared many times. The chain combines TRBV7-9 with TRBJ2-3; 12 bases fit TRBD2. V was clipped by 6 bases and J by 3 bases; unmatched bases: 10. Germline V gene sequence: CDR1 SEHNR, CDR2 FQNEAQ (reference sequence). This CDR3 has 17 amino acids. The CDR3 coding sequence is TGTGCCAGCAGTCGCACAAGACTAGCGGGGGAAACAGATACGCAGTATTTT. Its translation: CASSRTRLAGETDTQYF.

The chain carries TRBV19 and TRBJ2-2; D is unclear. From germline, CDR1 is LNHDA and CDR2 SQIVND (reference sequence). The CDR3 is 14 residues long. V lost 7 bases to trimming and J lost 0 bases, with 9 bases between them. The CDR3 is CASMYSPNTGELFF. The CDR3 DNA reads as TGTGCCAGTATGTACAGCCCGAACACCGGGGAGCTGTTTTTT.

Ten or more counts support this clonotype. J is TRBJ1-4 and V is TRBV7-6; 7 bases map to TRBD1. The V gene's germline CDR1 is SGHVS and CDR2 FNYEAQ. Germline trimming cut 5 bases from V and 7 bases from J; bases unmatched to any gene: 7. The CDR3 extends over 14 amino acids. CDR3 coding DNA: TGTGCCAGCAGCCAATACGGGACAGCTGAAAAACTGTTTTTT. It yields the protein CASSQYGTAEKLFF.

The chain combines TRBV20-1 with TRBJ2-1; D not resolved. V gave up 3 bases and J gave up 6 bases, with 9 bases separating them. The germline V gene has CDR1 DFQATT and CDR2 SNEGSKA (reference sequence). CDR3 length: 12 amino acids. In nucleotides, the CDR3 is TGCAGTGCTAGTGGCGACATCAATGAGCAGTTCTTC. This sequence encodes CSASGDINEQFF.

This clonotype appeared a few times. The chain has TRBV6-5 and TRBJ1-1; a weak D match, TRBD1 (5 bases). Germline values: CDR1 MNHEY, CDR2 SVGAGI. This CDR3 spans 13 amino acids. Trimming cost V 10 bases and J 4 bases, with 16 bases left between them. The CDR3 here is CATYKRGGTEAFF. The CDR3, as DNA: TGTGCCACCTACAAAAGGGGAGGCACTGAAGCTTTCTTT.

This clonotype has a handful of counts. This chain joins TRBV7-9 and TRBJ2-4; D possibly corresponds to TRBD1 (6 bases). Between the trimmed V and J ends, which lost 8 bases and 9 bases, there was a span of 26 bases. The CDR3 loop spans 16 amino acids. Per the germline V gene, CDR1 is SEHNR and CDR2 is FQNEAQ (reference sequence). CDR3: CASGNPPTGPLGIQYF. Here the CDR3 DNA reads TGTGCCAGCGGCAACCCCCCGACAGGACCCCTCGGCATTCAGTACTTC.

For this clonotype: A much larger clone differs by one base, so this may be a read error. The chain is built from TRBV7-8 and TRBJ2-2; possible D gene TRBD2, 6 bases. The CDR3 totals 18 residues. Germline values: CDR1 SGHVS, CDR2 FQNEAQ. The CDR3 DNA reads as TGTGTCAGCAGCTTAGAAGCTAGCGCTACCCCGGGCACCGGGGAGCTGTTTTTT. It is translated as CVSSLEASATPGTGELFF. Combining the CDR3 with reference TRBV7-8 and TRBJ2-2 gives the whole variable domain GAGVSQSPRYKVAKRGQDVALRCDPISGHVSLFWYQQALGQGPEFLTYFQNEAQLDKSGLPSDRFFAERPEGSVSTLKIQRTQQEDSAVYLCVSSLEASATPGTGELFFGEGSRLTVL.

This rearrangement joins TRBV2 to TRBJ2-4; TRBD1 is a possible D gene (6 bases). V was clipped by 4 bases and J by 2 bases, with 15 bases between them. Germline CDR1 SNHLY, CDR2 FYNNEI. This CDR3 has 16 amino acids. The CDR3 here is CASSVVQGKSKNIQYF. The CDR3 DNA follows: TGTGCCAGCAGTGTAGTACAGGGTAAATCCAAAAACATTCAGTACTTC.

The sample holds a few counts of this clonotype. The CDR3 DNA reads as TGTGCCAGCAGTTACTCGACCCGACTAGACTTCTACGAGCAGTACTTC. Its translation: CASSYSTRLDFYEQYF. The rearrangement uses TRBV6-6 and TRBJ2-7; D may be TRBD2 (6 bases). The V gene lost 0 bases and the J gene lost 3 bases, with 15 bases spanning the gap. This CDR3 region has 16 residues. The germline V gene encodes CDR1 MNHNY and CDR2 SVGAGI (reference sequence).

This clonotype was observed a few times. The rearrangement joins TRBV29-1 to TRBJ2-7, with D possibly being TRBD1 or TRBD2 (5 bases each). This CDR3 has 13 residues. Trimming pared 1 base from V and 2 bases from J, leaving 9 bases between. CDR1 is SQVTM and CDR2 is ANQGSEA in the germline V gene. The CDR3 protein is CSVEGGEAYEQYF. CDR3 coding DNA: TGCAGCGTTGAAGGAGGGGAAGCCTACGAGCAGTACTTC.

The rearrangement links TRBV6-2 or TRBV6-3 to TRBJ2-7; D remains unclear. Per germline, CDR1 MNHEY and CDR2 SVGEGT. The CDR3 loop spans 11 amino acids. V shed 8 bases and J shed 4 bases, with 9 bases lying between them. This CDR3 reads CASGNLYEQYV. The CDR3 nucleotides are TGTGCCAGCGGAAACCTTTACGAGCAGTACGTC.

The chain employs TRBV6-2 or TRBV6-3 and TRBJ1-6; a possible D gene is TRBD1 (5 bases). Trimming pared 10 bases from V and 6 bases from J, leaving 16 bases between. Germline values: CDR1 MNHEY, CDR2 SVGEGT. The CDR3 spans 14 residues. The DNA for the CDR3 is TGTGCCATCCGAAGGGGAACCTGTAATTCACCCCTCCACTTT. Translated, it gives CAIRRGTCNSPLHF.

This clonotype was detected many times. A read error may account for a junction end that differs from germline. The V and J genes are TRBV7-7 and TRBJ2-2; TRBD2 agrees at 8 bases. Germline CDR1 reads SSHAT; CDR2 reads FNYEAQ (reference sequence). CDR3 length equals 17 residues. The CDR3 protein is CASSLRTSGPNTGELFF. The CDR3, as DNA: TGTGCTAGCAGCTTAAGAACTAGCGGACCGAACACCGGGGAGCTGTTTTTT.

This clonotype was recorded many times. V and J are TRBV7-6 and TRBJ1-2; D is undetermined. The germline V and J ends were trimmed by 5 bases and 0 bases, with 19 bases remaining between them. Germline values: CDR1 SGHVS, CDR2 FNYEAQ. CDR3 length equals 17 residues. The CDR3 DNA follows: TGTGCCAGCAGCCCACGACTGGGAGCCTTCTCTAACTATGGCTACACCTTC. This encodes CASSPRLGAFSNYGYTF.

This clonotype was seen more than once but under ten times. J is TRBJ1-1 and V is TRBV4-3, with TRBD1 matching over 7 bases. The CDR3 totals 15 residues. CDR1 is LGHNA, CDR2 YSLEER, per germline. The ends lost 4 bases at V and 3 bases at J; junction bases unmatched: 8. CDR3 sequence: CASSPMTGSDTEAFF. For the CDR3, the DNA is TGCGCCAGCAGCCCCATGACAGGGAGTGACACTGAAGCTTTCTTT.